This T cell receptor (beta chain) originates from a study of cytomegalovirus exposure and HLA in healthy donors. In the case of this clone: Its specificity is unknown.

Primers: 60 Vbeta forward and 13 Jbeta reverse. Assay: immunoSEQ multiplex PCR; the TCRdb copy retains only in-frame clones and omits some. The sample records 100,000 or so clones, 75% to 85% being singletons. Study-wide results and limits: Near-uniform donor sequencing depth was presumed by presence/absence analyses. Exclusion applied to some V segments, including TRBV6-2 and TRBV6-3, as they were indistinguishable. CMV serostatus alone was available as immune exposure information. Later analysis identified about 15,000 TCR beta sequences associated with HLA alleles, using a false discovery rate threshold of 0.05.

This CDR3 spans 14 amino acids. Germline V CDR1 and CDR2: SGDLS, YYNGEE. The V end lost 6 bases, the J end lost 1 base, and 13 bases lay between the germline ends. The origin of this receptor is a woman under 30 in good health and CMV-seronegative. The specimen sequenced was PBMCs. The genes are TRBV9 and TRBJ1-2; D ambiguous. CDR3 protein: CASTPIVLNYGYTF. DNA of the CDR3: TGTGCCAGCACCCCAATAGTCCTTAACTATGGCTACACCTTC.